This T cell receptor (beta chain) was observed in a study of shared T cell receptors in the human thymus. The method was immunoSEQ multiplex PCR; TCRdb's version includes in-frame clones alone and lacks a portion of them. The sample carries just under 550,000 clones, approximately 78% recorded once. These data were also reused for a study on human thymus T cells. That report adds: Healthy Finnish infants undergoing corrective surgery for congenital heart defects were the donors. Corrective cardiac surgery supplied the resected thymus tissue. Gene usage (both V and J) appeared biased in thymic and blood repertoires. What related research reported was that thymic repertoires overlapped highly among unrelated individuals.

The TCR comes from a boy in the first two years of life with a congenital heart defect. Sequencing used thymocytes.

CDR3 in amino acids: CASSPPFYEQYF. The CDR3 DNA is TGTGCCAGCAGCCCCCCGTTCTACGAGCAGTACTTC. The chain joins TRBV11-2 to TRBJ2-7; no clear D gene. Germline assignment: CDR1 SGHAT and CDR2 FQNNGV. V was trimmed by 5 bases and J by 3 bases, leaving 8 bases between them. The CDR3 sequence is 12 residues long.